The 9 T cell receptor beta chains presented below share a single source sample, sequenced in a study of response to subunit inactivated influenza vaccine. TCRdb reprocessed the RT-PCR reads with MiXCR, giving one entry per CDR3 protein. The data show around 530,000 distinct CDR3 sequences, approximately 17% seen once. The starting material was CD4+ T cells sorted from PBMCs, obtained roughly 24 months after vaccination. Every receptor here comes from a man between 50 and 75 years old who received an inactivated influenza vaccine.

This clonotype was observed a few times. Here the CDR3 DNA reads TGCGCCAGCAGCTTTACAGGGGGATATGCAACTAATGAAAAACTGTTTTTT. The encoded protein is CASSFTGGYATNEKLFF. This chain joins TRBV5-1 and TRBJ1-4; TRBD1 matches 8 bases. V was clipped by 2 bases and J by 0 bases; unmatched bases: 6. This CDR3 region has 17 residues. CDR1 and CDR2 (germline): SGHRS, YFSETQ. Full variable domain (remainder filled in from reference TRBV5-1 and TRBJ1-4): KAGVTQTPRYLIKTRGQQVTLSCSPISGHRSVSWYQQTPGQGLQFLFEYFSETQRNKGNFPGRFSGRQFSNSRSEMNVSTLELGDSALYLCASSFTGGYATNEKLFFGSGTQLSVL.

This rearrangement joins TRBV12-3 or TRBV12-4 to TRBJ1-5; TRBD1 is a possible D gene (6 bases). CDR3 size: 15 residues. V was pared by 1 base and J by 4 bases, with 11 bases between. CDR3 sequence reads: CASSLDRVFNQPQHF. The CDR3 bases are TGTGCCAGCAGTTTAGACAGGGTATTTAATCAGCCCCAGCATTTT.

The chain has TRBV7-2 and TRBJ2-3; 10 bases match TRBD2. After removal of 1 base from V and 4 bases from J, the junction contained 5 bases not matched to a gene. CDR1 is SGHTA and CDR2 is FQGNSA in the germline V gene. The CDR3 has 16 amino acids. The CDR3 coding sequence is TGTGCCAGCAGCTTAGGAAGCGGGAGGGAAGCAGATACGCAGTATTTT. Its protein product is CASSLGSGREADTQYF.

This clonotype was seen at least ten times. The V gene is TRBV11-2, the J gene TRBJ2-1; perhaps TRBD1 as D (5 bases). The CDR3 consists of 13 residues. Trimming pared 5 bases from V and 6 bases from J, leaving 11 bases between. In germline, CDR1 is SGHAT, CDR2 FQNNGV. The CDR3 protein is CASSVGVGNEQFF. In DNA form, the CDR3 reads TGTGCCAGCAGCGTAGGGGTAGGCAATGAGCAGTTCTTC.

The CDR3 DNA follows: TGTGCCACCAGTGGAGAGGTCGGGAGACCCATCGCCGGGGAGCTGTTTTTT. Amino acids: CATSGEVGRPIAGELFF. The gene calls are TRBV24-1 and TRBJ2-2; tentatively, D is TRBD2 (6 bases). Germline CDR1 is KGHDR and CDR2 is SFDVKD. The CDR3 extends over 17 amino acids. V lost 5 bases to trimming and J lost 6 bases, with 21 bases between them.

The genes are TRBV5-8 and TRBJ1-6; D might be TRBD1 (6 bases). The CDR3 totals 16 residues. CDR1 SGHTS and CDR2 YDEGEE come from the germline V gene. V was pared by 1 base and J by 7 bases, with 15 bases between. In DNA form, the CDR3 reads TGTGCCAGCAGCTTGAAAAAGCGGGGGCGGAATTCACCCCTCCACTTT. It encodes CASSLKKRGRNSPLHF. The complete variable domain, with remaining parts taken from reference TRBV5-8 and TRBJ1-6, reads EAGVTQSPTHLIKTRGQQATLRCSPISGHTSVYWYQQALGLGLQFLLWYDEGEERNRGNFPPRFSGRQFPNYSSELNVNALELEDSALYLCASSLKKRGRNSPLHFGNGTRLTVT.

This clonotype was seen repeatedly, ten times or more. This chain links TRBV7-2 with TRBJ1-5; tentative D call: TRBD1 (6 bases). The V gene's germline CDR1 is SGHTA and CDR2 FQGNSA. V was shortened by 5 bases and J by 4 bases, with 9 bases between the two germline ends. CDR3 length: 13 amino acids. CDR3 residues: CASSPDRNQPQHF. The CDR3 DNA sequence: TGTGCCAGCAGCCCCGACAGGAATCAGCCCCAGCATTTT.

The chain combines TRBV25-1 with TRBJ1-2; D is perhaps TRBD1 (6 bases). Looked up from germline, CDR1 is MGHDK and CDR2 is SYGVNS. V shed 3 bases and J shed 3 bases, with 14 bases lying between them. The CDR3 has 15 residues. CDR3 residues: CASSDSRKGDYGYTF. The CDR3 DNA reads TGTGCCAGCAGTGATTCTCGGAAGGGGGACTATGGCTACACCTTC.

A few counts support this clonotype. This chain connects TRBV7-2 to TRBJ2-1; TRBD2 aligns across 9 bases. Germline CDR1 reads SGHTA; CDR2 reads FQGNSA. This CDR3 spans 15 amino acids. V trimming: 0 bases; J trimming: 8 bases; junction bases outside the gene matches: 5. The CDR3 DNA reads TGTGCCAGCAGCTTAGCGCGGGAGGGGTTTTATGAGCAGTTCTTC. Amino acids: CASSLAREGFYEQFF.